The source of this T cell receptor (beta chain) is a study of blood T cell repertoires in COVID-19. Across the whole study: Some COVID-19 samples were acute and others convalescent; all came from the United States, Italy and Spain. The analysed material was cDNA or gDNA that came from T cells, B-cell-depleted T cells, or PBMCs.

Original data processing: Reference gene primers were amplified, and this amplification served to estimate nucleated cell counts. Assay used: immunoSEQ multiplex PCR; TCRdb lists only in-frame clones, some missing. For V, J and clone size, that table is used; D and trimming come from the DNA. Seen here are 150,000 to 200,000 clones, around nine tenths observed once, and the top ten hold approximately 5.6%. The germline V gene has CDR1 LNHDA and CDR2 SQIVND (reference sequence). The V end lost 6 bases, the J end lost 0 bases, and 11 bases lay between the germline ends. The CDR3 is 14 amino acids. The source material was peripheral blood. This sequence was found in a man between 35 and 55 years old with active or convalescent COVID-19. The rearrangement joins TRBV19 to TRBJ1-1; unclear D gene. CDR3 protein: CASSPGKLNTEAFF. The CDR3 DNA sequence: TGTGCCAGTAGCCCCGGTAAACTGAACACTGAAGCTTTCTTT.